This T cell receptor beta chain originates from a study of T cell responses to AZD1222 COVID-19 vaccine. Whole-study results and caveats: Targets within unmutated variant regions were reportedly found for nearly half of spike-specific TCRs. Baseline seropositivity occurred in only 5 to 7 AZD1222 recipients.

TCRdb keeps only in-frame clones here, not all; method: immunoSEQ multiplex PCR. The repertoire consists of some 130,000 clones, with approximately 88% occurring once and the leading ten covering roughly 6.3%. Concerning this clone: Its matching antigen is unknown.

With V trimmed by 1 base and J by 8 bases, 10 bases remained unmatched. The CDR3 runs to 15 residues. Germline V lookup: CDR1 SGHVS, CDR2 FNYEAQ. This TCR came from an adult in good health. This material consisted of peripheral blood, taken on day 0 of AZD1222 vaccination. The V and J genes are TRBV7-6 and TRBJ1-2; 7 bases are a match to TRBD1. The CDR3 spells CASSLDRGSRNGYTF. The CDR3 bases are TGTGCCAGCAGCTTAGACAGGGGATCACGAAACGGCTACACCTTC.